This T cell receptor beta chain was profiled in a study of blood T cell repertoires in COVID-19. Turning to the study itself: COVID-19 samples from acute and convalescent phases originated in the United States, Italy and Spain. PBMCs, B-cell-depleted T cells, or T cells were the source of the cDNA or gDNA that made up the material.

Authors' analysis steps: Using reference gene primer amplification, nucleated cell counts were estimated. Using immunoSEQ multiplex PCR, the repertoire was profiled, and TCRdb retains in-frame clones only, with some absent. The DNA gave D and trimming, while V, J and clone size come from that table. Of 230,000 or so clones detected, roughly 90% appear once; the ten largest clones hold about 2.1%. Germline CDR1 reads MNHEY; CDR2 reads SVGEGT. The CDR3 has 14 residues. Seattle patients were enrolled during active infection and followed longitudinally. Details on this clone: Germline and junction disagree at one end, which may indicate a read error.

This receptor was identified in a woman aged 60 to 75 with COVID-19, enrolled during active disease. The sample was peripheral blood. The chain has TRBV6-2 or TRBV6-3 and TRBJ1-1; possible D gene TRBD1, 5 bases. CDR3 DNA sequence: TGTGCCAGCAGTTACTCGAGGATTACCCCGGACGGACAATTT. The encoded protein is CASSYSRITPDGQF.